A single sample is the source of the 21 T cell receptor beta chains below, sequenced in a study of blood T cell repertoires in COVID-19. Clones were sequenced by immunoSEQ multiplex PCR, and TCRdb holds only the in-frame ones, with some missing. The table shows 210,000 or so clones, with roughly 78% occurring only once. The sample comprised peripheral blood. The receptor source for this set is a woman of 80 years or more with active or convalescent COVID-19.

The chain couples TRBV10-3 to TRBJ2-5, with D possibly matching TRBD2 (7 bases). Germline-derived CDR1 and CDR2 are ENHRY and SYGVKD. Trimming took 2 bases from V and 9 from J, leaving 16 bases between them. This CDR3 contains 14 residues. The CDR3 DNA reads as TGTGCCATCAGTGAGACTATCCCGGGGGGCGCCCAGTACTTC. It yields the protein CAISETIPGGAQYF.

This rearrangement joins TRBV24-1 to TRBJ1-1; no clear D. Looked up from germline, CDR1 is KGHDR and CDR2 is SFDVKD. With 1 base removed from V and 13 bases from J, the gap between germline ends came to 12 bases. The CDR3 has 12 amino acids. CDR3: CATSDLILGFFF. The CDR3 region has the DNA TGTGCCACCAGTGATTTAATTCTCGGTTTTTTCTTT.

The rearrangement links TRBV15 to TRBJ1-3; no firm D call. The CDR3 extends over 15 amino acids. Trimming took 5 bases from V and 5 from J, leaving 16 bases between them. Looked up from germline, CDR1 is LNHNV and CDR2 is YYDKDF (reference sequence). The CDR3 reads CATSLLREGRNTIYF. The CDR3 bases are TGTGCCACCAGCCTATTGAGGGAGGGCCGAAACACCATATATTTT.

The genes are TRBV11-3 and TRBJ2-5; 9 bases are a match to TRBD2. Germline CDR1 is SGHNT and CDR2 is YENEEA. The CDR3 is made up of 16 amino acids. The junction had 5 bases not matched to a gene; V was cut back by 1 base and J by 2 bases. CDR3 nucleotide sequence: TGTGCCAGCAGCTTAGGAGGCGGGGGGGGGCAAGAGACCCAGTACTTC. Amino acid sequence: CASSLGGGGGQETQYF.

J is TRBJ2-1 and V is TRBV2; 8 nucleotides line up with TRBD1. With V trimmed by 4 bases and J by 1 base, 6 bases remained unmatched. Germline V gene lookup returns CDR1 SNHLY and CDR2 FYNNEI. The CDR3 spans 16 residues. The CDR3 DNA follows: TGTGCCAGCAGTGCGCAGGGGGCGAAGTCCTACAATGAGCAGTTCTTC. This translates into CASSAQGAKSYNEQFF. Supplemented by reference TRBV2 and TRBJ2-1, the full variable domain reads EPEVTQTPSHQVTQMGQEVILRCVPISNHLYFYWYRQILGQKVEFLVSFYNNEISEKSEIFDDQFSVERPDGSNFTLKIRSTKLEDSAMYFCASSAQGAKSYNEQFFGPGTRLTVL.

The genes are TRBV14 and TRBJ2-3, with 7 positions matching TRBD1. The CDR3 covers 14 residues. CDR1 is SGHDN and CDR2 is FVKESK in the germline V gene. The ends lost 1 base at V and 5 bases at J; junction bases unmatched: 3. DNA of the CDR3: TGTGCCAGCAGCCAAGTCCAGGGGGAAGATACGCAGTATTTT. Translating gives CASSQVQGEDTQYF.

This chain connects TRBV28 to TRBJ2-2, with D tentatively TRBD1 (6 bases). From germline, CDR1 is MDHEN and CDR2 SYDVKM. Trimming cost V 6 bases and J 2 bases, with 10 bases left between them. This CDR3 has 14 amino acids. CDR3 sequence: CASRQGSNTGELFF. In DNA form, the CDR3 reads TGTGCCAGCAGGCAGGGGAGTAACACCGGGGAGCTGTTTTTT.

In its sample, this clone was seen a few times. The chain carries TRBV19 and TRBJ1-1, with TRBD1 as a possible D gene (6 bases). Germline V gives CDR1 LNHDA, CDR2 SQIVND (reference sequence). The CDR3 length is 15 residues. The ends were cut back, 5 bases at V and 0 bases at J, with 13 bases in the middle. The CDR3 spells CASSFPQGMNTEAFF. DNA for the CDR3: TGTGCCAGTAGTTTTCCCCAGGGGATGAACACTGAAGCTTTCTTT.

Here the CDR3 DNA reads TGTGCCAGCAGCTTAGTCGCCGCAGGGTCTGGAAACACCATATATTTT. Translation gives CASSLVAAGSGNTIYF. This sequence joins TRBV7-8 and TRBJ1-3; TRBD1 might be the D (5 bases). CDR3 length: 16 amino acids. Germline values: CDR1 SGHVS, CDR2 FQNEAQ. The V end was cut by 1 base, the J end by 1 base, with 11 bases between.

V and J are TRBV7-2 and TRBJ1-6; no clear D gene. V gave up 5 bases and J gave up 3 bases, with 8 bases separating them. The CDR3 contains 14 residues. CDR1 is SGHTA and CDR2 is FQGNSA in the germline V gene. This CDR3 reads CASSRTVYNSPLHF. Here the CDR3 DNA reads TGTGCCAGCAGCCGCACAGTCTATAATTCACCCCTCCACTTT.

This chain uses TRBV4-2 with TRBJ2-5; 15 nucleotides match TRBD2. The junction had 9 bases not matched to a gene; V was cut back by 3 bases and J by 7 bases. The CDR3 has 17 residues. Looked up from germline, CDR1 is LGHNA and CDR2 is YNFKEQ. The CDR3 bases are TGTGCCAGCAGCCAGGGACTAGCGGGGGGAATTCCGGGGACCCAGTACTTC. Protein product: CASSQGLAGGIPGTQYF.

The CDR3 loop reads CASSLNGLAEDGTDTQYF. The DNA of the CDR3 is TGTGCCAGCAGCCTAAATGGCCTAGCGGAGGACGGCACAGATACGCAGTATTTT. This rearrangement joins TRBV7-3 to TRBJ2-3, with 7 positions matching TRBD2. Germline CDR1 and CDR2: SGHTA and FQGTGA. The CDR3 totals 18 residues. With V trimmed by 5 bases and J by 1 base, 15 bases remained unmatched.

J is TRBJ2-3 and V is TRBV5-6; TRBD2 matches at 8 bases. In germline, CDR1 is SGHDT, CDR2 YYEEEE. Losses at the gene ends were 2 bases for V and 6 bases for J; bases not matched to a gene: 5. This CDR3 spans 14 amino acids. The CDR3 bases are TGTGCCAGCAGCTTAGGACTAGCAGCGGATACGCAGTATTTT. Amino acids: CASSLGLAADTQYF.

The chain uses TRBV5-6 and TRBJ1-1, with D hard to call. V was pared by 1 base and J by 0 bases, with 10 bases between. The CDR3 has 15 residues. The germline V gene encodes CDR1 SGHDT and CDR2 YYEEEE. The CDR3 is CASSLYQVLNTEAFF. In nucleotides, the CDR3 is TGTGCCAGCAGCTTGTATCAGGTGTTGAACACTGAAGCTTTCTTT.

This sequence joins TRBV28 and TRBJ1-5; D call uncertain. This CDR3 comprises 13 residues. The V gene lost 7 bases and the J gene lost 2 bases, with 9 bases spanning the gap. The germline gives CDR1 MDHEN, CDR2 SYDVKM. The CDR3 protein is CASIEAGNQPQHF. DNA of the CDR3: TGTGCCAGCATTGAAGCGGGCAATCAGCCCCAGCATTTT.

The chain recombines TRBV18 with TRBJ2-5, with 7 nucleotides matching TRBD1. The CDR3 sequence is 17 residues long. The V gene's germline CDR1 is KGHSH and CDR2 LQKENI. The trim removed 5 bases at V and 2 bases at J, leaving 14 bases unmatched. The CDR3 is CASSAQRTGQNQETQYF. For the CDR3, the DNA is TGTGCCAGCTCAGCTCAAAGGACAGGACAGAATCAAGAGACCCAGTACTTC.

The chain has TRBV29-1 and TRBJ2-4, with D possibly being TRBD1 (6 bases). Germline CDR1 SQVTM, CDR2 ANQGSEA. The V end lost 4 bases, the J end lost 8 bases, and 15 bases lay between the germline ends. The length of the CDR3 is 13 residues. The CDR3 DNA reads as TGCAGCGTTGGGGGGCATGACGAGGACATTCAGTACTTC. Translating it yields CSVGGHDEDIQYF.

The chain recombines TRBV9 with TRBJ2-5, with 7 bases identical to TRBD1. The CDR3 is made up of 15 amino acids. Germline-derived CDR1 and CDR2 are SGDLS and YYNGEE. V lost 3 bases, J lost 3 bases, and 8 bases stayed unmatched. The CDR3 here is CASSASGTEKETQYF. CDR3 bases: TGTGCCAGCAGCGCCTCTGGGACAGAGAAAGAGACCCAGTACTTC.

This rearrangement joins TRBV28 to TRBJ2-2, with 9 bases that match TRBD1. Germline CDR1 and CDR2: MDHEN and SYDVKM. This CDR3 region has 20 residues. With 5 bases clipped from V and 1 base from J, the junction kept 17 bases outside the gene matches. The CDR3 DNA follows: TGTGCCAGCAGTACCCGGGACAGGGAATTAGGGCCGCTGAACACCGGGGAGCTGTTTTTT. This translates into CASSTRDRELGPLNTGELFF. Variable domain in full (rest from reference TRBV28 and TRBJ2-2): DVKVTQSSRYLVKRTGEKVFLECVQDMDHENMFWYRQDPGLGLRLIYFSYDVKMKEKGDIPEGYSVSREKKERFSLILESASTNQTSMYLCASSTRDRELGPLNTGELFFGEGSRLTVL.

This clone was counted a single time. The rearrangement joins TRBV5-6 to TRBJ2-1; a possible D gene is TRBD2 (5 bases). The V end was cut by 2 bases, the J end by 6 bases, with 12 bases between. The V gene's germline CDR1 is SGHDT and CDR2 YYEEEE. This CDR3 spans 14 amino acids. CDR3 nucleotides: TGTGCCAGCAGCTTTGATGCAGGAGGCAATGAGCAGTTCTTC. Translated: CASSFDAGGNEQFF.

The V gene is TRBV9, the J gene TRBJ2-4; 9 bases are a match to TRBD2. Trimming at V came to 0 bases and at J to 16 bases, leaving 8 bases not matched to a gene. The length of the CDR3 is 13 residues. CDR1 and CDR2 (germline): SGDLS, YYNGEE. The CDR3 nucleotides read TGTGCCAGCAGCGTAGCGAGCGGGGGGCTGCTCTACTTC. This gives the protein CASSVASGGLLYF.